These T cell receptor beta chains were read from a single sample in a study of blood T cells in healthy people across ages. TCRdb reprocessed the 5' RACE reads with MiXCR, giving one entry per CDR3 protein. The sample lists around 520,000 distinct CDR3 sequences, about 28% occurring once. A further study also used this sample, focusing on T cells of mothers and their children.

Input material: blood. The origin of the receptors is a boy aged 2 to 10 in good health. The CDR3 runs from the conserved cysteine through the conserved F or W. A D gene is named only where the DNA matches it firmly. A clone size is listed for some rows: how often the clone was seen (once, few, many), or a class if it is expanded.

CDR3aa: CASSSPNVLTF; CDR3nt: TGTGCCAGCAGCTCCCCCAACGTCCTGACTTTC; d_gene: .; v_gene: TRBV7-2; abundance: .; j_gene: TRBJ2-6
CDR3aa: CSATTGFIYPNYGYTF; CDR3nt: TGCAGTGCAACGACAGGGTTCATTTACCCTAACTATGGCTACACCTTC; d_gene: TRBD1; v_gene: TRBV20-1; abundance: .; j_gene: TRBJ1-2
CDR3aa: CASSHVDRERHTEAFF; CDR3nt: TGTGCCAGCAGCCATGTGGACAGGGAGCGGCACACTGAAGCCTTCTTT; d_gene: TRBD1; v_gene: TRBV14; abundance: .; j_gene: TRBJ1-1
CDR3aa: CASSLGPELAVQETQYF; CDR3nt: TGTGCCAGCAGCTTGGGGCCTGAACTCGCAGTCCAAGAGACCCAGTACTTC; d_gene: .; v_gene: TRBV5-6; abundance: few; j_gene: TRBJ2-5
CDR3aa: CSARAPGNQPQHF; CDR3nt: TGCAGTGCTAGAGCCCCAGGCAATCAGCCCCAGCATTTT; d_gene: .; v_gene: TRBV20-1; abundance: .; j_gene: TRBJ1-5
CDR3aa: CASSSMTGAISGANVLTF; CDR3nt: TGTGCCAGCTCATCTATGACAGGGGCGATCTCTGGGGCCAACGTCCTGACTTTC; d_gene: TRBD1; v_gene: TRBV18; abundance: .; j_gene: TRBJ2-6
CDR3aa: CASSHRTSGVPSYEQYF; CDR3nt: TGTGCCAGCAGCCACAGGACTAGCGGGGTCCCCTCCTACGAGCAGTACTTC; d_gene: TRBD2; v_gene: TRBV7-8; abundance: .; j_gene: TRBJ2-7
CDR3aa: CSARDLGGSPLHF; CDR3nt: TGCAGTGCTAGAGATCTGGGGGGTTCACCCCTCCACTTT; d_gene: .; v_gene: TRBV20-1; abundance: .; j_gene: TRBJ1-6
CDR3aa: CASSQGNGGDYGYTF; CDR3nt: TGCGCCAGCAGCCAAGGGAATGGGGGAGACTATGGCTACACCTTC; d_gene: .; v_gene: TRBV4-3; abundance: .; j_gene: TRBJ1-2
CDR3aa: CASSEGWTGGDDGYTF; CDR3nt: TGTGCCAGCAGTGAAGGGTGGACAGGGGGCGATGATGGCTACACCTTC; d_gene: TRBD1; v_gene: TRBV25-1; abundance: .; j_gene: TRBJ1-2
CDR3aa: CSARDLDRGSPRGGRAFF; CDR3nt: TGCAGTGCTAGAGATTTAGACCGGGGATCACCCAGAGGAGGTAGAGCTTTCTTT; d_gene: .; v_gene: TRBV20-1; abundance: .; j_gene: TRBJ1-1
CDR3aa: CASSPRDSPADTQYF; CDR3nt: TGTGCCAGCTCACCAAGGGACAGTCCAGCAGATACGCAGTATTTT; d_gene: TRBD1; v_gene: TRBV18; abundance: many; j_gene: TRBJ2-3
CDR3aa: CASSSLERESDEQYF; CDR3nt: TGTGCCAGCAGTTCCCTGGAGCGGGAATCGGACGAGCAGTACTTC; d_gene: TRBD2; v_gene: TRBV6-2/TRBV6-3; abundance: many; j_gene: TRBJ2-7
CDR3aa: CASSPLNQETQYF; CDR3nt: TGTGCCAGCAGCCCCCTGAATCAAGAGACCCAGTACTTC; d_gene: .; v_gene: TRBV5-6; abundance: many; j_gene: TRBJ2-5
CDR3aa: CASSVRGGNEKLFF; CDR3nt: TGTGCCAGCAGTGTGCGGGGGGGTAATGAAAAACTGTTTTTT; d_gene: .; v_gene: TRBV2; abundance: few; j_gene: TRBJ1-4
CDR3aa: CASSPVQGVNTIYF; CDR3nt: TGTGCCAGCTCACCGGTCCAGGGGGTAAACACCATATATTTT; d_gene: TRBD1; v_gene: TRBV18; abundance: .; j_gene: TRBJ1-3
CDR3aa: CASRWDRGLDQPQHF; CDR3nt: TGTGCCAGCAGGTGGGACAGGGGATTGGATCAGCCCCAGCATTTT; d_gene: TRBD1; v_gene: TRBV6-2/TRBV6-3; abundance: .; j_gene: TRBJ1-5
CDR3aa: CASSYSSSGYEQYF; CDR3nt: TGTGCCAGCAGTTACTCAAGCAGCGGTTACGAGCAGTACTTC; d_gene: .; v_gene: TRBV6-5; abundance: .; j_gene: TRBJ2-7
CDR3aa: CASRDLEVADETQYF; CDR3nt: TGTGCTAGCAGGGATCTGGAGGTCGCGGATGAGACCCAGTACTTC; d_gene: .; v_gene: TRBV7-7; abundance: .; j_gene: TRBJ2-5
CDR3aa: CASKNRGSGYEQYF; CDR3nt: TGTGCCAGCAAAAACAGGGGTTCGGGCTACGAGCAGTACTTC; d_gene: TRBD1; v_gene: TRBV5-4; abundance: once; j_gene: TRBJ2-7
CDR3aa: CSVGPGQGSFRTRGYTF; CDR3nt: TGCAGCGTTGGGCCCGGACAGGGTAGCTTCCGCACGCGTGGCTACACCTTC; d_gene: TRBD1; v_gene: TRBV29-1; abundance: few; j_gene: TRBJ1-2
CDR3aa: CASSDIREQFF; CDR3nt: TGTGCCAGCAGTGATATCCGGGAGCAGTTCTTC; d_gene: .; v_gene: TRBV2; abundance: .; j_gene: TRBJ2-1
CDR3aa: CASSLDRGLAYGYTF; CDR3nt: TGTGCCAGCAGCTTAGATCGTGGGCTTGCCTATGGCTACACCTTC; d_gene: .; v_gene: TRBV7-9; abundance: few; j_gene: TRBJ1-2
CDR3aa: CASRKTGSTDTQYF; CDR3nt: TGTGCCAGCAGGAAGACAGGCAGCACAGATACGCAGTATTTT; d_gene: .; v_gene: TRBV6-5; abundance: .; j_gene: TRBJ2-3
CDR3aa: CASSFAITGELLF; CDR3nt: TGTGCCAGCAGCTTCGCTATAACCGGGGAGCTGCTTTTT; d_gene: .; v_gene: TRBV7-9; abundance: .; j_gene: TRBJ2-2
CDR3aa: CASSLRQGMYGYTF; CDR3nt: TGCGCCAGCAGCCTTCGACAGGGAATGTATGGCTACACCTTC; d_gene: TRBD1; v_gene: TRBV5-1; abundance: .; j_gene: TRBJ1-2
CDR3aa: CSVIPRAKASYEQYF; CDR3nt: TGCAGCGTTATCCCCCGGGCGAAGGCTTCCTACGAGCAGTACTTC; d_gene: .; v_gene: TRBV29-1; abundance: few; j_gene: TRBJ2-7
CDR3aa: CATSSSGIAKNIQYF; CDR3nt: TGTGCCACCAGCAGTTCCGGGATAGCCAAAAACATTCAGTACTTC; d_gene: .; v_gene: TRBV15; abundance: .; j_gene: TRBJ2-4
CDR3aa: CASSYLGLAGARDTQYF; CDR3nt: TGTGCCAGCAGTTACTTGGGACTAGCGGGAGCCCGAGATACGCAGTATTTT; d_gene: TRBD2; v_gene: TRBV6-5; abundance: .; j_gene: TRBJ2-3
CDR3aa: CSARGDSGVTDTQYF; CDR3nt: TGCAGTGCTAGAGGGGATAGCGGGGTAACAGATACGCAGTATTTT; d_gene: TRBD2; v_gene: TRBV20-1; abundance: few; j_gene: TRBJ2-3
CDR3aa: CASSLGVANAGELFF; CDR3nt: TGTGCCAGCAGCTTAGGGGTAGCGAACGCCGGGGAGCTGTTTTTT; d_gene: .; v_gene: TRBV11-3; abundance: .; j_gene: TRBJ2-2
CDR3aa: CASGLINRPTYEQYF; CDR3nt: TGTGCTAGTGGTTTAATCAACAGGCCAACCTACGAGCAGTACTTC; d_gene: .; v_gene: TRBV12-5; abundance: few; j_gene: TRBJ2-7
CDR3aa: CASSLDRGGVGTQYF; CDR3nt: TGTGCCAGCAGCTTAGACCGTGGGGGGGTAGGGACCCAGTACTTC; d_gene: TRBD2; v_gene: TRBV7-2; abundance: few; j_gene: TRBJ2-5
CDR3aa: CASSSGSDYEQYF; CDR3nt: TGTGCCAGCAGTTCGGGGTCGGACTACGAGCAGTACTTC; d_gene: .; v_gene: TRBV28; abundance: .; j_gene: TRBJ2-7
CDR3aa: CASSVGVGLYGYTF; CDR3nt: TGTGCCAGCAGCGTAGGGGTAGGGCTCTATGGCTACACCTTC; d_gene: .; v_gene: TRBV9; abundance: few; j_gene: TRBJ1-2
CDR3aa: CASSSLLLEQFF; CDR3nt: TGTGCCAGCAGTTCACTTCTTCTTGAGCAGTTCTTC; d_gene: .; v_gene: TRBV28; abundance: once; j_gene: TRBJ2-1
CDR3aa: CASSAPRVNEQFF; CDR3nt: TGTGCCAGCAGCGCCCCGAGGGTCAATGAGCAGTTCTTC; d_gene: .; v_gene: TRBV9; abundance: .; j_gene: TRBJ2-1
CDR3aa: CASSFGRADGYTF; CDR3nt: TGTGCCAGCAGTTTTGGGAGGGCGGATGGCTACACCTTC; d_gene: .; v_gene: TRBV27; abundance: few; j_gene: TRBJ1-2
CDR3aa: CAISESGGRQFF; CDR3nt: TGTGCCATCAGTGAGTCGGGGGGGCGGCAGTTCTTC; d_gene: .; v_gene: TRBV10-3; abundance: .; j_gene: TRBJ2-1
CDR3aa: CSASPQNTEAFF; CDR3nt: TGCAGTGCTAGTCCCCAGAACACTGAAGCTTTCTTT; d_gene: .; v_gene: TRBV20-1; abundance: .; j_gene: TRBJ1-1
CDR3aa: CSVVGAYYGYTF; CDR3nt: TGCAGCGTTGTTGGGGCGTACTATGGCTACACCTTC; d_gene: .; v_gene: TRBV29-1; abundance: few; j_gene: TRBJ1-2
CDR3aa: CASSQVRQQETQYF; CDR3nt: TGTGCCAGCAGCCAAGTCCGGCAGCAAGAGACCCAGTACTTC; d_gene: .; v_gene: TRBV3-1; abundance: .; j_gene: TRBJ2-5
CDR3aa: CASSQTPSGSSYEQFF; CDR3nt: TGCGCCAGCAGCCAAACCCCTAGCGGGAGTAGCTATGAGCAGTTCTTC; d_gene: TRBD2; v_gene: TRBV4-1; abundance: .; j_gene: TRBJ2-1
CDR3aa: CASSFDNRGGEKLFF; CDR3nt: TGTGCCAGCAGCTTCGACAACAGGGGAGGTGAAAAACTGTTTTTT; d_gene: TRBD1; v_gene: TRBV7-2; abundance: .; j_gene: TRBJ1-4
CDR3aa: CAWITSGISADTQYF; CDR3nt: TGTGCCTGGATAACTAGCGGGATTTCGGCAGATACGCAGTATTTT; d_gene: TRBD2; v_gene: TRBV30; abundance: .; j_gene: TRBJ2-3
CDR3aa: CAISESGPGGGYTF; CDR3nt: TGTGCCATCAGTGAGTCTGGGCCGGGCGGTGGCTACACCTTC; d_gene: .; v_gene: TRBV10-3; abundance: .; j_gene: TRBJ1-2
CDR3aa: CSARTGVNEKLFF; CDR3nt: TGCAGTGCTAGGACAGGAGTTAATGAAAAACTGTTTTTT; d_gene: .; v_gene: TRBV20-1; abundance: few; j_gene: TRBJ1-4
CDR3aa: CASSYSRTARRTIYF; CDR3nt: TGTGCCAGCAGTTACTCCCGGACCGCGCGAAGAACCATATATTTT; d_gene: .; v_gene: TRBV6-6; abundance: few; j_gene: TRBJ1-3
CDR3aa: CSVVAGDYEQYF; CDR3nt: TGCAGCGTTGTCGCAGGGGACTACGAGCAGTACTTC; d_gene: .; v_gene: TRBV29-1; abundance: few; j_gene: TRBJ2-7
CDR3aa: CASAIVETQYF; CDR3nt: TGTGCCAGCGCGATCGTTGAGACCCAGTACTTC; d_gene: .; v_gene: TRBV27; abundance: few; j_gene: TRBJ2-5
CDR3aa: CASSRGVGDSPLHF; CDR3nt: TGTGCCAGCAGTAGGGGGGTGGGGGATTCACCCCTCCACTTT; d_gene: .; v_gene: TRBV21-1; abundance: few; j_gene: TRBJ1-6